The TCR beta chain under discussion was sequenced for a study of T cells after yellow fever vaccination. Turning to the study itself: Libraries from low-cell-number fractions were prepared with the SMART-Seq v4 Ultra Low Input RNA kit. Notes on the study in general: Booster sampling recovered most clones from primary vaccination (around 97% CD4, approximately 90% CD8). Sorted repertoires could include abundant contaminating clonotypes from bulk cells.

This clonotype was seen at least ten times. No antigen is known for it. J gave up 7 bases and V 4 bases, and 4 bases lay outside the gene matches. This CDR3 has 13 residues. The V gene's germline CDR1 is KGHDR and CDR2 SFDVKD. TCRdb ran MiXCR on the 5' RACE reads and lists one entry per CDR3 protein. The table has 200,000 to 250,000 distinct CDR3 sequences, 6.9% seen once. The chain combines TRBV24-1 with TRBJ2-5; 8 bases agree with TRBD2. The specimen comprised CD4+ T cells sorted from PBMCs, sampled 15 days after the yellow fever booster vaccination. The clonotype originates from a man aged 30-40 years who received the YFV17D yellow fever vaccine. CDR3 in DNA: TGTGCCACCAGTGACCGGACTAGCAGGACCCAGTACTTC. It codes for CATSDRTSRTQYF.